This is a list of T cell receptor beta chains from one sample in a study of spatial heterogeneity in lung cancer. MiXCR, run by TCRdb on the 5' RACE reads, gives a single entry per CDR3 protein. The data show roughly 110,000 distinct CDR3 sequences, 9.5% to 14% seen once. The material was PBMCs, obtained at follow-up. The source of these receptors is a female donor with early-stage non-small cell lung cancer. Both conserved end residues are part of each CDR3. D genes are given only for firm matches. Some rows have no size entry. The others give once, few or many, or a class for an expanded clone.

CSVELYGRMTNSGQYF,TGCAGCGTCGAGCTTTACGGGAGGATGACTAATTCGGGGCAGTACTTC,TRBD2,TRBV29-1,TRBJ2-7,few
CASSPRQGGSGAFF,TGTGCCAGCAGCCCCCGACAGGGAGGTAGTGGAGCTTTCTTT,TRBD1,TRBV14,TRBJ1-1,few
CASSLRDNLLFF,TGTGCCAGCAGTTTAAGGGACAACCTATTGTTTTTT,.,TRBV28,TRBJ1-4,few
CASSIPSNQPQHF,TGTGCCAGTAGTATACCCAGCAATCAGCCCCAGCATTTT,.,TRBV19,TRBJ1-5,few
CASSLARVRSSYNEQFF,TGTGCCAGCAGCTTAGCTCGGGTCCGGAGCTCCTACAATGAGCAGTTCTTC,.,TRBV7-2,TRBJ2-1,.
CASSPERGIQPQHF,TGTGCCAGCAGTCCGGAGCGGGGTATTCAGCCCCAGCATTTT,.,TRBV27,TRBJ1-5,few
CASSSYGYTF,TGTGCCAGCAGTTCCTATGGCTACACCTTC,.,TRBV28,TRBJ1-2,few
CASSLYTNTEAFF,TGCGCCAGCAGCTTGTACACGAACACTGAAGCTTTCTTT,.,TRBV5-1,TRBJ1-1,few
CAGGWQSTDTQYF,TGTGCCGGAGGGTGGCAAAGCACAGATACGCAGTATTTT,.,TRBV11-2,TRBJ2-3,many
CASSVASQLAGGEQFF,TGTGCCAGCAGCGTAGCTTCCCAATTAGCGGGAGGTGAGCAGTTCTTC,TRBD2,TRBV9,TRBJ2-1,.
CASSQDAGANTEAFF,TGCGCCAGCAGCCAAGATGCGGGGGCGAACACTGAAGCTTTCTTT,.,TRBV4-3,TRBJ1-1,few
CAWKVQASPNYGYTF,TGTGCCTGGAAGGTACAGGCGAGCCCTAACTATGGCTACACCTTC,.,TRBV30,TRBJ1-2,many
CASRDATEIYGYTF,TGTGCCAGCAGGGATGCGACAGAGATCTATGGCTACACCTTC,.,TRBV27,TRBJ1-2,.
CASNLLADYEQYF,TGTGCCAGCAACCTCCTAGCGGACTACGAGCAGTACTTC,TRBD2,TRBV28,TRBJ2-7,many
CASSLVTGELFF,TGTGCCAGCAGCTTAGTGACCGGGGAGCTGTTTTTT,.,TRBV7-2,TRBJ2-2,.
CASSRTPGPSLWNEQFF,TGTGCCAGCAGCAGAACACCGGGACCGTCCTTGTGGAATGAGCAGTTCTTC,.,TRBV7-7,TRBJ2-1,.
CASSSIIQALSGNTIYF,TGTGCCAGCAGTTCTATAATCCAGGCGCTTTCTGGAAACACCATATATTTT,.,TRBV28,TRBJ1-3,.
CASSLNPGGKGDEQFF,TGTGCCAGCAGCTTAAACCCCGGGGGAAAAGGAGATGAGCAGTTCTTC,.,TRBV7-2,TRBJ2-1,.
CASSTGNYGYTF,TGTGCCAGCAGTACAGGGAACTATGGCTACACCTTC,.,TRBV9,TRBJ1-2,many
CASSPGSPGTGELFF,TGCGCCAGCAGTCCCGGGTCCCCAGGAACCGGGGAGCTGTTTTTT,.,TRBV5-1,TRBJ2-2,few
CASSDGRVLNTEAFF,TGTGCCAGCAGTGATGGCAGGGTCCTGAACACTGAAGCTTTCTTT,.,TRBV6-1,TRBJ1-1,many
CASSSREWRGSGTDTQYF,TGTGCCAGCAGCTCCCGAGAGTGGCGGGGAAGTGGCACAGATACGCAGTATTTT,.,TRBV5-4,TRBJ2-3,.
CAWSVEANYGYTF,TGTGCCTGGAGTGTCGAAGCTAACTATGGCTACACCTTC,.,TRBV30,TRBJ1-2,many
CASSASGISDTQYF,TGTGCCAGCAGTGCCAGCGGGATTTCAGATACGCAGTATTTT,TRBD2,TRBV2,TRBJ2-3,.
CASSQDRGTGNGYTF,TGCGCCAGCAGCCAAGATAGAGGGACAGGGAATGGCTACACCTTC,TRBD1,TRBV4-3,TRBJ1-2,few
CASSAGQQNQPQHF,TGTGCCAGTAGCGCGGGACAGCAGAATCAGCCCCAGCATTTT,TRBD1,TRBV19,TRBJ1-5,few
CSARGTTNSYNEQFF,TGCAGTGCTAGGGGGACAACTAACTCCTACAATGAGCAGTTCTTC,.,TRBV20-1,TRBJ2-1,.
CASRSPREYQETQYF,TGCGCCAGCCGGTCTCCCAGGGAGTACCAAGAGACCCAGTACTTC,.,TRBV5-1,TRBJ2-5,.
CSVVIQVTDTQYF,TGCAGCGTTGTGATTCAGGTTACAGATACGCAGTATTTT,.,TRBV29-1,TRBJ2-3,many
CASSLAPGGNTEAFF,TGTGCCAGCAGCTTAGCTCCAGGCGGGAACACTGAAGCTTTCTTT,.,TRBV7-6,TRBJ1-1,many
CASSLLGGIEAFF,TGCGCCAGCAGCTTGCTAGGGGGGATCGAAGCTTTCTTT,.,TRBV5-1,TRBJ1-1,few
CASMTGEMDNEQFF,TGTGCCAGCATGACGGGGGAAATGGACAATGAGCAGTTCTTC,.,TRBV19,TRBJ2-1,.
CASSVSTGTYNEQFF,TGTGCCAGCAGCGTAAGCACAGGAACATACAATGAGCAGTTCTTC,.,TRBV9,TRBJ2-1,.
CSASAPRLAGDEQFF,TGCAGTGCTAGTGCCCCGAGACTAGCGGGTGATGAGCAGTTCTTC,TRBD2,TRBV20-1,TRBJ2-1,.
CASSPQEPPQETQYF,TGTGCCAGCTCACCACAGGAACCACCGCAAGAGACCCAGTACTTC,.,TRBV18,TRBJ2-5,few